Listed below are T cell receptor beta chains from one sample, sequenced in a study of cytomegalovirus exposure and HLA in healthy donors. Clones were sequenced by immunoSEQ multiplex PCR, and TCRdb holds only the in-frame ones, with some missing. Of 200,000 to 250,000 clones in the sample, just under 80% were seen once. The source material was PBMCs. Source of these receptors: a boy between 10 and 17 years old in good health and CMV-seronegative. The CDR3 runs from the conserved cysteine through the conserved F or W. A D gene is named only where the DNA matches it firmly. Where a row states a size, it is once, few, many or the class of an expanded clone; other rows omit it.

CASRYRGQGKPYEQYF	TRBD1	NA	TRBV6-5	TRBJ2-7
CASSRTDNSGNTIYF	NA	NA	TRBV6-5	TRBJ1-3
CAGESTGEAGANVLTF	TRBD1	NA	TRBV7-9	TRBJ2-6
CASRRQGGEWEQYF	NA	NA	TRBV2	TRBJ2-7
CSVARIRDPNTGELFF	NA	NA	TRBV29-1	TRBJ2-2
CASSATREQYF	NA	NA	TRBV6-6	TRBJ2-7
CASSLGQTGANVLTF	NA	NA	TRBV5-1	TRBJ2-6
CASSQVGVTEAFF	NA	few	TRBV4-3	TRBJ1-1
CASSLGLAGPRADTQYF	TRBD2	once	TRBV5-4	TRBJ2-3
CASTLTGAGELFF	TRBD1	NA	TRBV27	TRBJ2-2
CASRFQGTEAFF	NA	NA	TRBV5-4	TRBJ1-1
CASGLATGEGNYGYTF	NA	NA	TRBV12-5	TRBJ1-2